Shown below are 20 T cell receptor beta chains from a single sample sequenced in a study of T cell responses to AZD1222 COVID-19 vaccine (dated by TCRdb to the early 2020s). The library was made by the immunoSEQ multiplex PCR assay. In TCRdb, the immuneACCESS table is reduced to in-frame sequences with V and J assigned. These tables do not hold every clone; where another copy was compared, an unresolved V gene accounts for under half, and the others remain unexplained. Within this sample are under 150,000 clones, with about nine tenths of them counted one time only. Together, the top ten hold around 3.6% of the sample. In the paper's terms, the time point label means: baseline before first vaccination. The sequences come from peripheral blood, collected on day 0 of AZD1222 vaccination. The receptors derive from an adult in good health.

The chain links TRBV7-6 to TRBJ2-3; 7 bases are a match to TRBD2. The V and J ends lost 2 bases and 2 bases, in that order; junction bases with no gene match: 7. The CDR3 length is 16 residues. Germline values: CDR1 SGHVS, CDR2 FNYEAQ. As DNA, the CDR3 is TGTGCCAGCAGCTTATTAAGCCTAGCGGTCACAGATACGCAGTATTTT. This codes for CASSLLSLAVTDTQYF.

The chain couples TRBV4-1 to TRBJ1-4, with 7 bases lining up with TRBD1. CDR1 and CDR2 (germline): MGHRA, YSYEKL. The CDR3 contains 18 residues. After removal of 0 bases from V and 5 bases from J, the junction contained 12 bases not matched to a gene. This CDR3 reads CASSQEGGRTGGNEKLFF. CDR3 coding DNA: TGCGCCAGCAGCCAAGAAGGGGGACGGACAGGCGGAAATGAAAAACTGTTTTTT.

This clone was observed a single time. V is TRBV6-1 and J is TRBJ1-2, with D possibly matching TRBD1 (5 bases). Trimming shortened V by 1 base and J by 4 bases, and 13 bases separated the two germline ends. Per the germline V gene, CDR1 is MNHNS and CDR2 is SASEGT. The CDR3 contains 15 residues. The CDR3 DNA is TGTGCCAGCAGTGAAGGGACGGGGCCAGGCTATGGCTACACCTTC. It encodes CASSEGTGPGYGYTF.

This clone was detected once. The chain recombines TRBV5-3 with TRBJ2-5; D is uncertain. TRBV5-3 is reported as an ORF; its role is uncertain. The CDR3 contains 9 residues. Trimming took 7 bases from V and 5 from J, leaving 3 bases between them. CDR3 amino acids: CARGETQYF. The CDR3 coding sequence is TGTGCCAGAGGGGAGACCCAGTACTTC.

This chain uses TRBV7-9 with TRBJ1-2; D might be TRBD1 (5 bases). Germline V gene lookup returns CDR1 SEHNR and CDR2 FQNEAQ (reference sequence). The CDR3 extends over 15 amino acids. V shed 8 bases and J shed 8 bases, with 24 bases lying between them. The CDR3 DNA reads TGTGCCAGCCTAATCAGTGTCGGAGGGGTAAGGGGCTACACCTTC. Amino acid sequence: CASLISVGGVRGYTF.

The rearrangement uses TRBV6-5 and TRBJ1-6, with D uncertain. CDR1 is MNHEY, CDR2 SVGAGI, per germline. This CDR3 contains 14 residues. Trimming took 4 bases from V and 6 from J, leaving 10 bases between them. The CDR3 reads CASSSDRANSPLHF. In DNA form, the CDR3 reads TGTGCCAGCAGTTCCGACCGTGCTAATTCACCCCTCCACTTT.

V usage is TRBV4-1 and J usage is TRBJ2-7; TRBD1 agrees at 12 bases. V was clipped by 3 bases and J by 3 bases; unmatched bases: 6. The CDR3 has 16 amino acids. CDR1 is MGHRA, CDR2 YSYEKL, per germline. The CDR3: CASSHHGDRGLYEQYF. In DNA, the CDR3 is TGCGCCAGCAGCCACCATGGGGACAGGGGGCTCTACGAGCAGTACTTC.

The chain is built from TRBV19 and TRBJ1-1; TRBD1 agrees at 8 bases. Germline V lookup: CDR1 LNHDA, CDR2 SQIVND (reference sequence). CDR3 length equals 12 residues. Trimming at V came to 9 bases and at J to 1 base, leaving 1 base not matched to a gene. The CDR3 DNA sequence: TGTGCCAGCGACAGGGGGAACACTGAAGCTTTCTTT. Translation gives CASDRGNTEAFF.

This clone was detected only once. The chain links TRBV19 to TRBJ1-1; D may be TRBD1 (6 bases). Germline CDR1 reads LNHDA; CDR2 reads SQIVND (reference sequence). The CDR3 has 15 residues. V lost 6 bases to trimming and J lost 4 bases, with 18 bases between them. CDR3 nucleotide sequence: TGTGCCAGTAGGGGTTCCCCGGACAGCCTCACTGAAGCTTTCTTT. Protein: CASRGSPDSLTEAFF. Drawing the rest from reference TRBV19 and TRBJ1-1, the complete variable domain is DGGITQSPKYLFRKEGQNVTLSCEQNLNHDAMYWYRQDPGQGLRLIYYSQIVNDFQKGDIAEGYSVSREKKESFPLTVTSAQKNPTAFYLCASRGSPDSLTEAFFGQGTRLTVV.

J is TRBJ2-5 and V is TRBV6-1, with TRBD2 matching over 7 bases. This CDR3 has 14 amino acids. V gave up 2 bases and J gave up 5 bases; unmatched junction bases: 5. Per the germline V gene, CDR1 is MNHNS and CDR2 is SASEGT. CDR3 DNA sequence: TGTGCCAGCAGTGAACGGGGAGGGGACGAGACCCAGTACTTC. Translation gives CASSERGGDETQYF.

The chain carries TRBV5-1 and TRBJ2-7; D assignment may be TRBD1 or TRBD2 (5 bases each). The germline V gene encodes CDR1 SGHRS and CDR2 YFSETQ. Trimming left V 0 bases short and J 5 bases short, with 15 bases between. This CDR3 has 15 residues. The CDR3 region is CASSLDGTHRDEQYF. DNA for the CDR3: TGCGCCAGCAGCTTGGATGGGACCCACCGTGACGAGCAGTACTTC.

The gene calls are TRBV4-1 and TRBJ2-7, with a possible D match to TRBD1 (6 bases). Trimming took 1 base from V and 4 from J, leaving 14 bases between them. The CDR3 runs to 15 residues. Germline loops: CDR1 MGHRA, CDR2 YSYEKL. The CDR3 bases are TGCGCCAGCAGCCAAGTTGTGGGGACAACTTACGAGCAGTACTTC. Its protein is CASSQVVGTTYEQYF.

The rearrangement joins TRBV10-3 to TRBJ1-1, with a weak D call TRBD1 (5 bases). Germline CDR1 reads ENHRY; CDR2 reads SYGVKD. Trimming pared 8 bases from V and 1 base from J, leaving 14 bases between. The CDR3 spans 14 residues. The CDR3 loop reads CAIGGVGKNTEAFF. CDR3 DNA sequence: TGTGCCATCGGGGGGGTTGGGAAGAACACTGAAGCTTTCTTT.

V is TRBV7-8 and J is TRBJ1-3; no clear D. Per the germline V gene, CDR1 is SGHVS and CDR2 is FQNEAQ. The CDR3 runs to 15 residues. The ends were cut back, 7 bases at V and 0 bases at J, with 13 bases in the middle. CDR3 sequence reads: CASISGPFSGNTIYF. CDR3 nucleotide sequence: TGTGCCAGCATTAGTGGACCCTTCTCTGGAAACACCATATATTTT.

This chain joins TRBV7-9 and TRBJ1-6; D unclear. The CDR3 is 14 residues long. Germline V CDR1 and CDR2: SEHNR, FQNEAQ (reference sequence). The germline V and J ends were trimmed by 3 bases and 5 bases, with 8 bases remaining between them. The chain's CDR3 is CASSFRQDNSPLHF. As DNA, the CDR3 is TGTGCCAGCAGCTTTCGACAAGATAATTCACCCCTCCACTTT.

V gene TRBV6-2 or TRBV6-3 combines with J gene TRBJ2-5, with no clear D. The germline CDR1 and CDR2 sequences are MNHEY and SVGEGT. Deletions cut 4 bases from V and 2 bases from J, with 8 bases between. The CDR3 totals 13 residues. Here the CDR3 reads CASSFVNQETQYF. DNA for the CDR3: TGTGCCAGCAGTTTCGTAAATCAAGAGACCCAGTACTTC.

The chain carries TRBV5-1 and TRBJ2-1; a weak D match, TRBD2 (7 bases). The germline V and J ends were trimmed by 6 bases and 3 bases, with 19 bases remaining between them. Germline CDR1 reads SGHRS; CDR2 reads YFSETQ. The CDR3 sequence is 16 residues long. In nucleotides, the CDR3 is TGCGCCAGCAACCCGTTACAGGGAGGGCGCTACAATGAGCAGTTCTTC. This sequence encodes CASNPLQGGRYNEQFF.

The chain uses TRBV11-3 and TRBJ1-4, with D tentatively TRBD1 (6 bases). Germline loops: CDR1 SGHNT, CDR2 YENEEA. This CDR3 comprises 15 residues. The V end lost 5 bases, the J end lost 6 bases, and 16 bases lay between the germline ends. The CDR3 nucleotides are TGTGCCAGCAGCCTTTGGTTGGGGGCGGATGAAAAACTGTTTTTT. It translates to CASSLWLGADEKLFF.

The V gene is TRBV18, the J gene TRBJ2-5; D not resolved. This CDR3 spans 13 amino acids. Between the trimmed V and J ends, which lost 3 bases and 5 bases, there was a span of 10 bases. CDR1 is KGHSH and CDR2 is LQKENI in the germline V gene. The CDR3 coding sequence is TGTGCCAGCTCACCTCCCCATGGGGAGACCCAGTACTTC. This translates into CASSPPHGETQYF.

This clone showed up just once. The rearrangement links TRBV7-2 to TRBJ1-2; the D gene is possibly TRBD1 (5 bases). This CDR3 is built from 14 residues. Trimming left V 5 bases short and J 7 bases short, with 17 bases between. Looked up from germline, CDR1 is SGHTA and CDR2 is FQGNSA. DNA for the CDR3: TGTGCCAGCAGCCCAGGTGGGGGGTGGCGTGGCTACACCTTC. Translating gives CASSPGGGWRGYTF. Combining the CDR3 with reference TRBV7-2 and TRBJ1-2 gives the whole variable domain GAGVSQSPSNKVTEKGKDVELRCDPISGHTALYWYRQSLGQGLEFLIYFQGNSAPDKSGLPSDRFSAERTGGSVSTLTIQRTQQEDSAVYLCASSPGGGWRGYTFGSGTRLTVV.